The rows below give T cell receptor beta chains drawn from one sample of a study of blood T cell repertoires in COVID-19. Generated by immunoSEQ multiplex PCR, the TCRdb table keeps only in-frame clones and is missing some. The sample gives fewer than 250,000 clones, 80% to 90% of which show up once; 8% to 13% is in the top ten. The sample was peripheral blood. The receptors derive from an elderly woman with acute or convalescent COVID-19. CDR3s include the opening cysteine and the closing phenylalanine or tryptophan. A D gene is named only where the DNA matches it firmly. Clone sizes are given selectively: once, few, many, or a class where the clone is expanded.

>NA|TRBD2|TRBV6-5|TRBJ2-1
TGTGCCAGCAGTCTACTAGCGGGGGACTACAATGAGCAGTTCTTC
CASSLLAGDYNEQFF
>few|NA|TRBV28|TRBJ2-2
TGTGCCAGCAGTCCCGGAGGGCCCCCCGGGGAGCTGTTTTTT
CASSPGGPPGELFF
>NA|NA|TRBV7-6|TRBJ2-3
TGTGCCAGCAGCTCGTTAGCGGGCACAGATACGCAGTATTTT
CASSSLAGTDTQYF
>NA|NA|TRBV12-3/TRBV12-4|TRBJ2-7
TGTGCCAGCAGTTGGGGCCCGTTCCCCGAGCAGTACTTC
CASSWGPFPEQYF
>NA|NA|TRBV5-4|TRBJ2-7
TGTGCCAGCAGCTCAGGAAGCTACGAGCAGTACTTC
CASSSGSYEQYF
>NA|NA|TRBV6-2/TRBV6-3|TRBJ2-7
TGTGCCAGCAGTTTGTGGGGCCAGGCCTACGAGCAGTACTTC
CASSLWGQAYEQYF
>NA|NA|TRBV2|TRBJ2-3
TGTGCCAGCAGTGGACTGTACGTTAGCACAGATACGCAGTATTTT
CASSGLYVSTDTQYF
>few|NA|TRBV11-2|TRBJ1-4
TGTGCCAGCAGCTTAAACCCCTGGAGGGACGGCGAAAAACTGTTTTTT
CASSLNPWRDGEKLFF
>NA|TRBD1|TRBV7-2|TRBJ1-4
TGTGCCAGCAGCTCACAGGGGGCAAAGGAAAAACTGTTTTTT
CASSSQGAKEKLFF
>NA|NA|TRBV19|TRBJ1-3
TGTGCCAGCCGGGACACGGCTTTTGGAAACACCATATATTTT
CASRDTAFGNTIYF
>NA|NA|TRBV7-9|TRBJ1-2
TGTGCCAGCAGATTGGAGTCCTATGGCTACACCTTC
CASRLESYGYTF
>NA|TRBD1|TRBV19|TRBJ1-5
TGTGCCAGTAGTATGGGGGACAGGGAATATCAGCCCCAGCATTTT
CASSMGDREYQPQHF
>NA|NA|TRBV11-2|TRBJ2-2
TGTGCCAGCAGCTTCCAGATAACCGGGGAGCTGTTTTTT
CASSFQITGELFF
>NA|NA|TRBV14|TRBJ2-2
TGTGCCAGCAGCCCTGAGAAAAAGACCGGGGAGCTGTTTTTT
CASSPEKKTGELFF
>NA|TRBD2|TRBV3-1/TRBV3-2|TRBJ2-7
TGTGCCAGCAGCCCAGGGACTAGCGGGTTCTACGAGCAGTACTTC
CASSPGTSGFYEQYF
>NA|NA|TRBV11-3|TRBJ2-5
TGTGCCAGCAGCAGATCCGAGTTCCAAGACCAAGAGACCCAGTACTTC
CASSRSEFQDQETQYF
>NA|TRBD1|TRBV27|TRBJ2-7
TGTGCCAGCAGTTTCGCAGGGGGCTACGAGCAGTACTTC
CASSFAGGYEQYF
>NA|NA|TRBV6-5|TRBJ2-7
TGTGCCAGCAGTCCATCACACATCGAGCAGTACTTC
CASSPSHIEQYF
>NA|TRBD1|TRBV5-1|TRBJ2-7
TGCGCCAGCAGCCTCTCGACAGGGAGCTACGAGCAGTACTTC
CASSLSTGSYEQYF
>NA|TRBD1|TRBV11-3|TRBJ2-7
TGTGCCAGCAGCTTTGGGACAGGGGGGTTCTACGAGCAGTACTTC
CASSFGTGGFYEQYF
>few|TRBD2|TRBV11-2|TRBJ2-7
TGTGCCAGCAGCTTAGTGGCGGGAGGCCCTTACGAGCAGTACTTC
CASSLVAGGPYEQYF
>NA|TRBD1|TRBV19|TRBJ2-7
TGTGCCAGTACCACCCCGAGGGGGCCCCCCTACGAGCAGTACTTC
CASTTPRGPPYEQYF
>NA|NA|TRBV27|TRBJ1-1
TGTGCCAGCAGTTTGGGCTCGGGGGGCGGCGGAGCCACTGAAGCTTTCTTT
CASSLGSGGGGATEAFF
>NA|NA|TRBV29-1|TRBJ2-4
TGCAGCGTCGTTCAGACAGGGGAGGGCATTCAGTACTTC
CSVVQTGEGIQYF
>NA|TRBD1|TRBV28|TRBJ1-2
TGTGCCAGCAGTTTTTTTACAGGGGCTGGCTACACCTTC
CASSFFTGAGYTF
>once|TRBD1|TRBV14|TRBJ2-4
TGTGCCAGCAGCCAGGGACAGGGGGGGAATAACATTCAGTACTTC
CASSQGQGGNNIQYF
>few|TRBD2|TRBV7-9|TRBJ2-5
TGTGCCAGCAGCTTATTAGCGGGGGGCGGAGAGACCCAGTACTTC
CASSLLAGGGETQYF
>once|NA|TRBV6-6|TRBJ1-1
TGTGCCAGCAGCTACGAGGGGGTAGGGGCTTTCTTT
CASSYEGVGAFF
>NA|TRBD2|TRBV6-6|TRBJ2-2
TGTGCCAGCAGTCCTCCCGCGGGACTAGCGGGAAAAACCGGGGAGCTGTTTTTT
CASSPPAGLAGKTGELFF
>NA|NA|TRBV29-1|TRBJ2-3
TGCAGCGTCCAGGGGAAAGGGAGCACAGATACGCAGTATTTT
CSVQGKGSTDTQYF
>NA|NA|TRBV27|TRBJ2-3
TGTGCCAGCAGTCAGGGCAGGGCGAGAAGCACAGATACGCAGTATTTT
CASSQGRARSTDTQYF
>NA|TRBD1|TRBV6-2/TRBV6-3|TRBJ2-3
TGTGCCAGCAGTTACCTTGACAGGGGAACGCAGTATTTT
CASSYLDRGTQYF
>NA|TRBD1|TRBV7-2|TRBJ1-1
TGTGCCAGCAGCTCTAGGGGGCGCGACACTGAAGCTTTCTTT
CASSSRGRDTEAFF
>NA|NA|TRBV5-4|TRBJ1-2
TGTGCCAGCAGCTTGGCGGGAAGAACTTCGAACTATGGCTACACCTTC
CASSLAGRTSNYGYTF
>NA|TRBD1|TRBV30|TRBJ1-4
TGTGCCTGGAGTGTAAGGGGGCCCTATGAAAAACTGTTTTTT
CAWSVRGPYEKLFF
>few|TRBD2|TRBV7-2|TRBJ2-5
TGTGCCAGCAGCTTAGCTAGCGGGGAGGGCCAAGAGACCCAGTACTTC
CASSLASGEGQETQYF
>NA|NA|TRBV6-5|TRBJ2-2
TGTGCCAGCAGCCTCACCTTGACAGGCGCCGGGGAGCTGTTTTTT
CASSLTLTGAGELFF
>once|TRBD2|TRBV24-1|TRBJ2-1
TGTGCCACCAGTGACCCCGGGACTAGGGGGTACAATGAGCAGTTCTTC
CATSDPGTRGYNEQFF
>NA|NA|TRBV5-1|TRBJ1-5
TGCGCCAGCAGCTTGGGGCAGGATCAGCCCCAGCATTTT
CASSLGQDQPQHF
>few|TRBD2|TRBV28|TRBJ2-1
TGTGCCAGCAGTTTACAGCGTAGGTGGGGCGGGAGGTACAATGAGCAGTTCTTC
CASSLQRRWGGRYNEQFF
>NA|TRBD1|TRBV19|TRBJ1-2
TGTGCCAGTAGTGTCCCCTCGGGACAGGGGGCCTACACCTTC
CASSVPSGQGAYTF
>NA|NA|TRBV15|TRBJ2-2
TGTGCCACCAGCACCTGGAAGGGGCCCGGGGAGCTGTTTTTT
CATSTWKGPGELFF
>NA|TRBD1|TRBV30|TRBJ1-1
TGTGCCTGGAGTGTACCGGACAGGGGATCGAGGGGACCCACTGAAGCTTTCTTT
CAWSVPDRGSRGPTEAFF
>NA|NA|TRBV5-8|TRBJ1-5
TGTGCCAGCAGCTTGATTCGGCAGGGTCTAGTCCAGGGTCAGCCCCAGCATTTT
CASSLIRQGLVQGQPQHF
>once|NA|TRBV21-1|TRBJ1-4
TGTGCCAGCAGCAAATCGTATCAGGACAGGGATGAAAAACTGTTTTTT
CASSKSYQDRDEKLFF
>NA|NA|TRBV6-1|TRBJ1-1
TGTGCCAGCAGTGAAGCGGGCGTGTTGGGGGGGAACACTGAAGCTTTCTTT
CASSEAGVLGGNTEAFF
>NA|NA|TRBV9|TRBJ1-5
TGTGCCAGCAGCGTAGGAGACGGGAGCAATCAGCCCCAGCATTTT
CASSVGDGSNQPQHF
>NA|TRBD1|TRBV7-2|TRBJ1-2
TGTGCCAGCAGCGTACAGGGGCAAGGTGGCTACACCTTC
CASSVQGQGGYTF
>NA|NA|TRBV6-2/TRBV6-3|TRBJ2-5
TGTGCCAGCACCTACTCCTCGCAAGAGACCCAGTACTTC
CASTYSSQETQYF
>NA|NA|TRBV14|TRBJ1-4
TGTGCCAGCAGCCGAGCGGGGGGGCCAGGGGAAAAACTGTTTTTT
CASSRAGGPGEKLFF
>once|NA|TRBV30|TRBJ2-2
TGTGCCTGGAGTGCGCCAGGGGCCGGGGAGCTGTTTTTT
CAWSAPGAGELFF
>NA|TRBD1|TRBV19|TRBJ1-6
TGTGCCAGTAGTAATAAAGGGACAGGGTCTTCACCCCTCCACTTT
CASSNKGTGSSPLHF
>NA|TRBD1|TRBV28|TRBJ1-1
TGTGCCAGCGTCCTAAAAAGAGACAGGGGGTGGCCTTTCTTT
CASVLKRDRGWPFF